The 3 T cell receptor delta chains reported below all come from one sample, sequenced in a study of γδ T cells in repeated Plasmodium falciparum infection. TCRdb called clones anew from the multiplex PCR reads with CATT. The repertoire holds around 49,000 delta-chain clones, with about 1.9% as singletons. Gammadelta T cells were flow-sorted from PBMC into Vgamma9/Vdelta2+ and Vdelta2-negative populations for bulk analysis. The sample consisted of gamma-delta T cells from blood. These receptors were collected from a pool of human donors (malaria-infected and uninfected, not separated).

As for this clone: Being one base from a much bigger clone, this may be a read error. The chain employs TRDV1 and TRDJ1; 9 bases are shared with TRDD2. TCRdb is silent on the J gene; assignment here came from matching the DNA to germline. The CDR3 extends over 21 amino acids. Per germline, CDR1 TSWWSYY and CDR2 QGS. With 4 bases clipped from V and 1 base from J, the junction kept 22 bases outside the gene matches. Here the CDR3 reads CALGGPSYFGPVSSITDKLIF. DNA for the CDR3: TGTGCTCTTGGGGGGCCTTCCTACTTCGGACCGGTCTCCTCAATCACCGATAAACTCATCTTT.

A remark on this clone: The protein given by TCRdb reflects a much larger clone and differs at residue 5 from this DNA's translation, likely from a read error; the protein shown is the DNA's translation. V is TRDV1 and J is TRDJ4; D perhaps matches TRDD3 (6 bases). TCRdb does not report a J gene; here it was assigned by matching the DNA to germline references. Trimming pared 4 bases from V and 2 bases from J, leaving 23 bases between. CDR3 size: 17 residues. Germline CDR1 is TSWWSYY and CDR2 is QGS. Written as DNA, the CDR3 is TGTGCTCTTGGGGCCCATCCTATCCGCTGGGGAAGGAGACCCCTGATCTTT. Its translation: CALGAHPIRWGRRPLIF.

The sample holds a few counts of this clone. A far larger clone is off by one base, so a read error is likely. Other DNA sequences from this sample encode an identical CDR3 as well. This chain joins TRDV1 and TRDJ1, with TRDD3 identical over 9 bases. Germline matching of the DNA provided the J gene here, since TCRdb leaves it blank. V was clipped by 0 bases and J by 0 bases; unmatched bases: 26. The CDR3 consists of 24 residues. The germline V gene has CDR1 TSWWSYY and CDR2 QGS. In DNA, the CDR3 is TGTGCTCTTGGGGAACTAGCCCTCCTACCCTTCTCTCTTTACTGGGGGAGTTACACCGATAAACTCATCTTT. It specifies CALGELALLPFSLYWGSYTDKLIF.